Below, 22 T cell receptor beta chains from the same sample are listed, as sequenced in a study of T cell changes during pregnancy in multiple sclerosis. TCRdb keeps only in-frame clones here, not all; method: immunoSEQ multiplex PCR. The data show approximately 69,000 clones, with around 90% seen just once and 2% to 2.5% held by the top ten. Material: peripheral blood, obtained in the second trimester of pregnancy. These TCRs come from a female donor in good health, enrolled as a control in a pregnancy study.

CDR3 protein: CASSLGYSPTEAFF. CDR3 nucleotides: TGTGCCAGCAGCTTGGGGTACAGCCCCACTGAAGCTTTCTTT. The chain uses TRBV5-4 and TRBJ1-1; no reliable D call. This CDR3 has 14 amino acids. CDR1 and CDR2 (germline): SGHNT, YYREEE (reference sequence). Trimming took off 0 bases at V and 4 bases at J, with 10 bases between the two ends. Variable domain in full (rest from reference TRBV5-4 and TRBJ1-1): ETGVTQSPTHLIKTRGQQVTLRCSSQSGHNTVSWYQQALGQGPQFIFQYYREEENGRGNFPPRFSGLQFPNYSSELNVNALELDDSALYLCASSLGYSPTEAFFGQGTRLTVV.

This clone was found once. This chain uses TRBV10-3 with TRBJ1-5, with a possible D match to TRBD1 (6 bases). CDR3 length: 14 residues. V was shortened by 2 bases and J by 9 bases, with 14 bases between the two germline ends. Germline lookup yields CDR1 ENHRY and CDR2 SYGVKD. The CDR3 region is CAISEGGGYRPQHF. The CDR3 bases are TGTGCCATCAGTGAGGGGGGGGGCTACCGGCCCCAGCATTTT.

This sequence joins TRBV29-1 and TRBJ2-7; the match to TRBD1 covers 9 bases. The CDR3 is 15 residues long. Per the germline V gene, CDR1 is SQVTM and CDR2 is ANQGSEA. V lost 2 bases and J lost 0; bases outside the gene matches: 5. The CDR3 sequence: CSVENRDRASYEQYF. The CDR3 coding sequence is TGCAGCGTTGAAAACCGGGACAGGGCCTCCTACGAGCAGTACTTC.

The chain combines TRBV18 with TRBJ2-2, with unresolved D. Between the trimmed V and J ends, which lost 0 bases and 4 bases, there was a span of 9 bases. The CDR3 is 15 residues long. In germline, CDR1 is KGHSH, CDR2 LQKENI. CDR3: CASSPPPGSTGELFF. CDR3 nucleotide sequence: TGTGCCAGCTCACCACCCCCAGGTTCCACCGGGGAGCTGTTTTTT.

DNA of the CDR3: TGTGCCTGGAGTGTACGGGGGAGTTGGCAGTTCTTC. Encoded protein: CAWSVRGSWQFF. The chain has TRBV30 and TRBJ2-1; weak D call: TRBD2 (6 bases). The V gene's germline CDR1 is GTSNPN and CDR2 SVGIG (reference sequence). Trimming removed 0 bases from V and 12 bases from J, with 12 bases in between. This CDR3 contains 12 residues.

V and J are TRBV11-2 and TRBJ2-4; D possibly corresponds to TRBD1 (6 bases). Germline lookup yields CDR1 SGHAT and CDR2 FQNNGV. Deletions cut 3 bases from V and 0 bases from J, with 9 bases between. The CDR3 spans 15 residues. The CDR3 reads CASSLTGLAKNIQYF. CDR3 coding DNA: TGTGCCAGCAGCTTGACAGGCCTAGCCAAAAACATTCAGTACTTC. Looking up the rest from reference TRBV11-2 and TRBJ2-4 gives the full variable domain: EAGVAQSPRYKIIEKRQSVAFWCNPISGHATLYWYQQILGQGPKLLIQFQNNGVVDDSQLPKDRFSAERLKGVDSTLKIQPAKLEDSAVYLCASSLTGLAKNIQYFGAGTRLSVL.

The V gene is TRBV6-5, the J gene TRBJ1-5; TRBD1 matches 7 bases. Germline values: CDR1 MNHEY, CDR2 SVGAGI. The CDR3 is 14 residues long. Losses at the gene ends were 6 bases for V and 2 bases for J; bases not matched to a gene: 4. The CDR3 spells CASREGAGNQPQHF. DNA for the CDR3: TGTGCCAGCAGAGAGGGGGCTGGCAATCAGCCCCAGCATTTT.

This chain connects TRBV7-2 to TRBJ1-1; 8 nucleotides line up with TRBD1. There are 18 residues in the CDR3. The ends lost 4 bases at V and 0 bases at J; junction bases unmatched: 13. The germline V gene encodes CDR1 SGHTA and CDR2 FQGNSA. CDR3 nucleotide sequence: TGTGCCAGCAGCTCAAGGGACAGGAAGATGTGGGTGAACACTGAAGCTTTCTTT. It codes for CASSSRDRKMWVNTEAFF.

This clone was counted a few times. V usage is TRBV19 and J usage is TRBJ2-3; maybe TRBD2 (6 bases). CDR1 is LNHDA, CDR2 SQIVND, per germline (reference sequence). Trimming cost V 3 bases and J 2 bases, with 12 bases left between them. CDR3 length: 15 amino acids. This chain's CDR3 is CASSMRDSHTDTQYF. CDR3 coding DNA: TGTGCCAGTAGTATGCGGGACTCTCACACAGATACGCAGTATTTT.

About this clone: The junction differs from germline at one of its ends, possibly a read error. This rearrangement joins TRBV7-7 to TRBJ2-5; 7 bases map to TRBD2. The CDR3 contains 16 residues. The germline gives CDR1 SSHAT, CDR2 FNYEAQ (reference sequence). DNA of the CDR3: TGTGCTAGCAGCTTAGGAACACGGGAGGACCGGGAGACCCAGTACTTC. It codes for CASSLGTREDRETQYF. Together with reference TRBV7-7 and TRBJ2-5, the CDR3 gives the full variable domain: GAGVSQSPRYKVTKRGQDVTLRCDPISSHATLYWYQQALGQGPEFLTYFNYEAQPDKSGLPSDRFSAERPEGSISTLTIQRTEQRDSAMYRCASSLGTREDRETQYFGPGTRLLVL.

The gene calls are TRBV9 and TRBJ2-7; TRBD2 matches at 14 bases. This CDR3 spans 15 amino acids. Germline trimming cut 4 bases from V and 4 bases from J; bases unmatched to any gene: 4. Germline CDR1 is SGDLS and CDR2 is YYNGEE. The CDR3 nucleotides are TGTGCCAGCAGCTCAGGGACTAGCGGGGGTTACGAGCAGTACTTC. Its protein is CASSSGTSGGYEQYF.

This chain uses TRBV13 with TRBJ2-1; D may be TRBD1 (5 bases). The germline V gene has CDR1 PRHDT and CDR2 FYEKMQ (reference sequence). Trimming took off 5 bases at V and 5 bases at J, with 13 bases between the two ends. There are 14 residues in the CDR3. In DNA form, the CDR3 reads TGTGCCAGCAGCGCAGGGCGTCGAGACAATGAGCAGTTCTTC. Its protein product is CASSAGRRDNEQFF.

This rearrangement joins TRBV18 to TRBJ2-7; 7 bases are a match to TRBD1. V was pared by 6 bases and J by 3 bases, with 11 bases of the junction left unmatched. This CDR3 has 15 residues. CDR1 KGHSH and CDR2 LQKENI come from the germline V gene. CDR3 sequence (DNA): TGTGCCAGCTCGACAGGGAGAAGTGGGAGCTACGAGCAGTACTTC. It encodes CASSTGRSGSYEQYF.

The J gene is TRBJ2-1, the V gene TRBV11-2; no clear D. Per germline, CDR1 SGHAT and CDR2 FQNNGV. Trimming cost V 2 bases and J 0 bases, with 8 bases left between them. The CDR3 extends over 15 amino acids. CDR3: CASSLIPSSYNEQFF. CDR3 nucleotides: TGTGCCAGCAGCTTAATCCCCAGCTCCTACAATGAGCAGTTCTTC.

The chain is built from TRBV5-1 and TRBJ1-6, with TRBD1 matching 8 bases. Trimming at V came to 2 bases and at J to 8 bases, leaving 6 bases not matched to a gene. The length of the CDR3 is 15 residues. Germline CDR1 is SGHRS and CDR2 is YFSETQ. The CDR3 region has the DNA TGCGCCAGCAGCTTCCAGGGGGCAATGGATTCACCCCTCCACTTT. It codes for CASSFQGAMDSPLHF.

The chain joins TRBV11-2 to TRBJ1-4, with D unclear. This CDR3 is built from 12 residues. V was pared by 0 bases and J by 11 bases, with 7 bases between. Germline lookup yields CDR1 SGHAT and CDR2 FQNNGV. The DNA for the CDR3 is TGTGCCAGCAGCTTAGATTCAATTAAACTGTTTTTT. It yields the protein CASSLDSIKLFF.

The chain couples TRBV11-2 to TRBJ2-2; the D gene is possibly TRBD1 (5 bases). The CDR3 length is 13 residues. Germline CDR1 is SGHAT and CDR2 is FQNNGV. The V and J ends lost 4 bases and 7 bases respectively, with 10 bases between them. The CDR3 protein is CASSSRDDGELFF. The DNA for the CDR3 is TGTGCCAGCAGCTCCAGGGATGACGGGGAGCTGTTTTTT.

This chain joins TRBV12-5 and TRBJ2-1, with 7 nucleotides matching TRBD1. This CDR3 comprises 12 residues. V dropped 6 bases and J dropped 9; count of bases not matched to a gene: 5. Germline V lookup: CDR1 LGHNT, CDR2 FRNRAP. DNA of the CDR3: TGTGCTAGTGGCTCGACAGGGTCTGAGCAGTTCTTC. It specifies CASGSTGSEQFF.

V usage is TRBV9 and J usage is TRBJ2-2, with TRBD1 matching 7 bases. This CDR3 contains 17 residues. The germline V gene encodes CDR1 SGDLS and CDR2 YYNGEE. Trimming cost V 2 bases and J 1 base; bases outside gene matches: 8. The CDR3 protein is CASSVASGTVNTGELFF. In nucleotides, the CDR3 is TGTGCCAGCAGCGTCGCCTCCGGGACAGTGAACACCGGGGAGCTGTTTTTT.

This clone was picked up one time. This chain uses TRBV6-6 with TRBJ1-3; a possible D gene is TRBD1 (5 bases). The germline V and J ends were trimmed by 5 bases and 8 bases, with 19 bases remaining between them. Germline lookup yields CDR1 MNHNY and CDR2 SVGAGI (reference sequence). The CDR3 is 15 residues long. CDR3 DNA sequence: TGTGCCAGCAGTCCCTCCGCAGGGAAAGGGGACACCATATATTTT. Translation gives CASSPSAGKGDTIYF.

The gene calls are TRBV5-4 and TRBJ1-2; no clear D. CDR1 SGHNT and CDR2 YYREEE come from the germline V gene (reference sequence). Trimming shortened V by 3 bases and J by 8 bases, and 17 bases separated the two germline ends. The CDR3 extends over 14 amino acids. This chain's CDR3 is CASSSIEVSGGYTF. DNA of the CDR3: TGTGCCAGCAGCTCCATCGAAGTTAGCGGGGGCTACACCTTC.

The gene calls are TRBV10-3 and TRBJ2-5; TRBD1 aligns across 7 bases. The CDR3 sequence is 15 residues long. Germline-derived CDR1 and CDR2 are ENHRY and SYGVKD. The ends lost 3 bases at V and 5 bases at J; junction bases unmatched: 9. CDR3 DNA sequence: TGTGCCATCAGTGAAGGGCAGGGGGTCAGGGAGACCCAGTACTTC. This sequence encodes CAISEGQGVRETQYF.